The 29 T cell receptor beta chains presented below share a single source sample, sequenced in a study of response to subunit inactivated influenza vaccine. One entry per CDR3 protein, called by TCRdb with MiXCR from the RT-PCR reads. The repertoire includes about 570,000 distinct CDR3 sequences, approximately 10% of them detected once, and more than 9.5% sits in the top ten. The data also belong to a second study, concerning T cells expressing NK-cell markers. Per that study: TCR beta libraries carry UMIs added by 5'RACE template switching.

Sequenced material: PBMCs from blood, taken on the day of vaccination. The source is a man aged 50 or older who received an inactivated influenza vaccine.

V is TRBV6-5 and J is TRBJ2-7; maybe TRBD1 (5 bases). V was cut by 0 bases and J by 3 bases, with 12 bases left in between. CDR3 length: 15 residues. Germline V CDR1 and CDR2: MNHEY, SVGAGI. CDR3 protein: CASSYSFKGHYEQYF. The CDR3 DNA follows: TGTGCCAGCAGTTACTCGTTCAAGGGGCACTACGAGCAGTACTTC.

This chain links TRBV20-1 with TRBJ1-5, with D hard to call. Looked up from germline, CDR1 is DFQATT and CDR2 is SNEGSKA (reference sequence). This CDR3 has 14 residues. Trimming stripped 5 bases from V and 2 bases from J, with 13 bases between. The CDR3 DNA is TGCAGTGCTCGGACGGACGCAGGCAATCAGCCCCAGCATTTT. Translated, it gives CSARTDAGNQPQHF.

Comment on this clonotype: A read error may explain this, as a much larger clone is one base away. The rearrangement links TRBV7-2 to TRBJ2-7, with 7 bases aligning to TRBD1. Germline values: CDR1 SGHTA, CDR2 FQGNSA. The CDR3 runs 15 residues. CDR3 in DNA: TGTGCCATCAGCGTTACCGGGACAGCCTCCTACGAGCAGTACTTC. Protein product: CAISVTGTASYEQYF. The full variable domain, in which reference TRBV7-2 and TRBJ2-7 provide the parts outside the CDR3, is GAGVSQSPSNKVTEKGKDVELRCDPISGHTALYWYRQSLGQGLEFLIYFQGNSAPDKSGLPSDRFSAERTGGSVSTLTIQRTQQEDSAVYLCAISVTGTASYEQYFGPGTRLTVT.

The rearrangement uses TRBV7-9 and TRBJ2-1; D is unresolved. Trimming stripped 4 bases from V and 5 bases from J, with 18 bases between. Looked up from germline, CDR1 is SEHNR and CDR2 is FQNEAQ (reference sequence). The CDR3 spans 16 residues. Here the CDR3 DNA reads TGTGCCAGCAGCTCCCTCTCGGGTGAAAGGGACAATGAGCAGTTCTTC. Translated: CASSSLSGERDNEQFF. The variable domain in full, with the rest retrieved from reference TRBV7-9 and TRBJ2-1, is DTGVSQNPRHKITKRGQNVTFRCDPISEHNRLYWYRQTLGQGPEFLTYFQNEAQLEKSRLLSDRFSAERPKGSFSTLEIQRTEQGDSAMYLCASSSLSGERDNEQFFGPGTRLTVL.

This chain connects TRBV20-1 to TRBJ2-5; 11 bases agree with TRBD2. CDR1 and CDR2 from the germline V gene are DFQATT and SNEGSKA (reference sequence). V lost 0 bases and J lost 4; bases outside the gene matches: 4. The CDR3 spans 15 residues. The CDR3 region is CSARDLAGGSETQYF. CDR3 DNA sequence: TGCAGTGCTAGAGATCTAGCGGGGGGCTCAGAGACCCAGTACTTC.

This clonotype was seen ten or more times. CDR3 sequence: CASSLETVTYEQYF. In DNA form, the CDR3 reads TGTGCCAGCAGTTTAGAGACAGTCACCTACGAGCAGTACTTC. The rearrangement uses TRBV12-3 or TRBV12-4 and TRBJ2-7, with D possibly TRBD1 on 5 matching bases. Deletions cut 1 base from V and 2 bases from J, with 9 bases between. The CDR3 length is 14 residues.

This clonotype was counted a few times. The CDR3 here is CATSDWGRGPYNEQFF. DNA for the CDR3: TGTGCCACCAGTGATTGGGGACGGGGGCCCTACAATGAGCAGTTCTTC. The V call is TRBV24-1, the J call TRBJ2-1; D may correspond to TRBD1 or TRBD2 (6 bases each). From germline, CDR1 is KGHDR and CDR2 SFDVKD. V lost 2 bases, J lost 2 bases, and 12 bases lay in between. There are 16 residues in the CDR3.

The rearrangement joins TRBV27 to TRBJ2-5; 10 nucleotides line up with TRBD1. Germline V CDR1 and CDR2: MNHEY, SMNVEV (reference sequence). With 8 bases clipped from V and 5 bases from J, the junction kept 14 bases outside the gene matches. This CDR3 spans 16 amino acids. In DNA form, the CDR3 reads TGTGCCAGCGGACCCTTATGGGACAGGGGTCCGGAGACCCAGTACTTC. Translating it yields CASGPLWDRGPETQYF.

This clonotype was seen many times. This chain links TRBV29-1 with TRBJ2-4; weak D call: TRBD1 (6 bases). Germline lookup yields CDR1 SQVTM and CDR2 ANQGSEA. The CDR3 length is 16 residues. V dropped 7 bases and J dropped 2 bases, with 21 bases sitting between them. For the CDR3, the DNA is TGCAGCGCCGGGTATGGACAGACTTCCTCCAAAAACATTCAGTACTTC. As protein: CSAGYGQTSSKNIQYF. Supplemented by reference TRBV29-1 and TRBJ2-4, the full variable domain reads SAVISQKPSRDICQRGTSLTIQCQVDSQVTMMFWYRQQPGQSLTLIATANQGSEATYESGFVIDKFPISRPNLTFSTLTVSNMSPEDSSIYLCSAGYGQTSSKNIQYFGAGTRLSVL.

This clonotype has just a few counts. The chain is built from TRBV12-3 or TRBV12-4 and TRBJ2-1; TRBD2 matches 10 bases. CDR3 size: 16 residues. V was pared by 2 bases and J by 7 bases, with 8 bases of the junction left unmatched. The CDR3 sequence is CASSLISGRRWNEQFF. The CDR3 bases are TGTGCCAGCAGTTTAATTAGCGGGAGGCGGTGGAATGAGCAGTTCTTC.

There are a few counts of this clonotype. This chain uses TRBV6-5 with TRBJ2-1; no clear D. This CDR3 is 14 amino acids long. V shed 0 bases and J shed 6 bases, with 9 bases lying between them. Germline CDR1 MNHEY, CDR2 SVGAGI. CDR3 protein: CASSYSGSSNEQFF. The CDR3 DNA is TGTGCCAGCAGTTACTCGGGTAGTTCCAATGAGCAGTTCTTC.

The chain combines TRBV7-2 with TRBJ1-5, with D hard to call. The CDR3 runs 13 residues. Trimming removed 5 bases at V and 7 bases at J, with 12 bases between. The germline CDR1 and CDR2 sequences are SGHTA and FQGNSA. In nucleotides, the CDR3 is TGTGCCAGCAGCGGTAGAGTTTACCAGCCCCAGCATTTT. It encodes CASSGRVYQPQHF.

This clonotype turned up a few times. The genes are TRBV6-2 or TRBV6-3 and TRBJ2-2; D unresolved. V dropped 1 base and J dropped 0 bases, with 3 bases sitting between them. Germline loops: CDR1 MNHEY, CDR2 SVGEGT. CDR3 size: 14 residues. This CDR3 reads CASSYYPNTGELFF. The CDR3 coding sequence is TGTGCCAGCAGTTACTACCCGAACACCGGGGAGCTGTTTTTT.

In its sample, this clonotype was seen many times. This chain connects TRBV5-1 to TRBJ2-6, with D possibly matching TRBD1 (5 bases). This CDR3 is 17 amino acids long. The V end was cut by 2 bases, the J end by 2 bases, with 14 bases between. Germline V lookup: CDR1 SGHRS, CDR2 YFSETQ. The DNA for the CDR3 is TGCGCCAGCAGCTTACAAGGACAAAACCCTGGGGCCAACGTCCTGACTTTC. Residues: CASSLQGQNPGANVLTF.

In its sample, this clonotype was seen a few times. The chain is built from TRBV12-3 or TRBV12-4 and TRBJ2-7; D gene uncertain. The CDR3 is made up of 13 amino acids. V was cut by 7 bases and J by 2 bases, with 12 bases left in between. The chain's CDR3 is CASTLGPAYEQYF. The CDR3 DNA reads TGTGCCAGCACCCTAGGGCCTGCCTACGAGCAGTACTTC.

This clonotype was observed at least ten times. This chain links TRBV5-1 with TRBJ2-2, with 8 bases identical to TRBD1. CDR1 and CDR2 from the germline V gene are SGHRS and YFSETQ. V lost 4 bases to trimming and J lost 4 bases; unmatched junction nucleotides: 3. The length of the CDR3 is 14 residues. The CDR3 DNA follows: TGCGCCAGCAGCGGACAGGGATTCACCGGGGAGCTGTTTTTT. Protein: CASSGQGFTGELFF.

This clonotype showed up just a few times. The chain is built from TRBV20-1 and TRBJ2-5; 10 bases map to TRBD2. CDR1 is DFQATT, CDR2 SNEGSKA, per germline (reference sequence). The CDR3 consists of 13 residues. V lost 5 bases to trimming and J lost 5 bases; unmatched junction nucleotides: 5. This chain's CDR3 is CSAASGSRETQYF. CDR3 in DNA: TGCAGTGCTGCTAGCGGGAGTCGGGAGACCCAGTACTTC.

To note about this clonotype: A read error may produce the germline difference seen at one junction end. The V and J genes are TRBV20-1 and TRBJ2-2, with D possibly TRBD2 on 5 matching bases. The CDR3 loop spans 13 amino acids. Germline CDR1 and CDR2: DFQATT and SNEGSKA (reference sequence). In DNA, the CDR3 is TGCAGTGCTAGCGTCCCGAACACCGGGGAGCCGTTTTTT. It is translated as CSASVPNTGEPFF.

This clonotype was detected ten times or more. The chain uses TRBV20-1 and TRBJ1-5; D not certain. CDR3 length: 13 residues. Deletions cut 6 bases from V and 1 base from J, with 10 bases between. Germline CDR1 and CDR2: DFQATT and SNEGSKA (reference sequence). The CDR3 region is CSAATDSNQPQHF. In DNA, the CDR3 is TGCAGTGCCGCGACCGACAGCAATCAGCCCCAGCATTTT.

The genes are TRBV12-3 or TRBV12-4 and TRBJ2-1; 9 nucleotides agree with TRBD1. The CDR3 has 14 residues. Losses at the gene ends were 5 bases for V and 7 bases for J; bases not matched to a gene: 6. In DNA, the CDR3 is TGTGCCAGCAGTACCGGGACAGGGATGAATGAGCAGTTCTTC. Encoded protein: CASSTGTGMNEQFF.

In DNA, the CDR3 is TGTGCCAGCAGCCCAGGGGGGGGCCCTCAGCCCCAGCATTTT. Its translation is CASSPGGGPQPQHF. This rearrangement joins TRBV9 to TRBJ1-5; the match to TRBD1 covers 7 bases. Trimming cost V 4 bases and J 6 bases; bases outside gene matches: 7. Germline V gene data show CDR1 as SGDLS and CDR2 as YYNGEE. The CDR3 has 14 amino acids.

This clonotype was picked up a small number of times. CDR3 residues: CATSRRLFFQETQYF. The CDR3 DNA sequence: TGTGCCACCAGCAGAAGACTGTTTTTTCAAGAGACCCAGTACTTC. J is TRBJ2-5 and V is TRBV15; D uncertain. V was shortened by 2 bases and J by 2 bases, with 12 bases between the two germline ends. From germline, CDR1 is LNHNV and CDR2 YYDKDF (reference sequence). The CDR3 consists of 15 residues.

The chain recombines TRBV5-5 with TRBJ2-7; D is uncertain. This CDR3 is 14 amino acids long. The germline V and J ends were trimmed by 0 bases and 6 bases, with 13 bases remaining between them. The germline gives CDR1 SGHKS, CDR2 YYEKEE (reference sequence). The CDR3 DNA is TGTGCCAGCAGCTTGGCTGTCCAGTCGGCCGAGCAGTACTTC. It codes for CASSLAVQSAEQYF.

This clonotype showed up just a few times. The chain couples TRBV30 to TRBJ1-1; D remains ambiguous. The CDR3 totals 13 residues. V was clipped by 3 bases and J by 6 bases, with 14 bases between them. Germline V gene sequence: CDR1 GTSNPN, CDR2 SVGIG (reference sequence). The CDR3 reads CAWREYSPSEAFF. As DNA, the CDR3 is TGTGCCTGGAGAGAGTACAGTCCCTCTGAAGCTTTCTTT.

This chain uses TRBV6-5 with TRBJ2-3, with 10 bases lining up with TRBD2. The V segment lost 4 bases and the J segment 4 bases; nucleotides outside the gene matches: 8. This CDR3 contains 16 residues. Germline V lookup: CDR1 MNHEY, CDR2 SVGAGI. Written as DNA, the CDR3 is TGTGCCAGCAGTTTCCTAGCGGGGGTCCGCCCAGATACGCAGTATTTT. It translates to CASSFLAGVRPDTQYF.

The rearrangement joins TRBV7-6 to TRBJ2-3, with 13 bases matching TRBD2. Trimming removed 4 bases from V and 6 bases from J; junction bases left unmatched: 7. The CDR3 is made up of 16 amino acids. From germline, CDR1 is SGHVS and CDR2 FNYEAQ. CDR3 in amino acids: CASSSRTSGGGDTQYF. In nucleotides, the CDR3 is TGTGCCAGCAGCTCCCGGACTAGCGGGGGCGGGGATACGCAGTATTTT.

In regard to this clonotype: Because the CDR3 is missing its conserved closing phenylalanine or tryptophan, this is likely a read error. This chain connects TRBV6-1 to TRBJ1-2; D not resolved. Trimming pared 6 bases from V and 2 bases from J, leaving 10 bases between. Germline loops: CDR1 MNHNS, CDR2 SASEGT. The CDR3 has 13 residues. The CDR3 DNA follows: TGTGCCAGCAGCGACAACGGGAACTATGGCTACACCGTC. Amino acids: CASSDNGNYGYTV.

The chain employs TRBV7-2 and TRBJ2-3, with 10 positions matching TRBD1. Germline loops: CDR1 SGHTA, CDR2 FQGNSA. This CDR3 contains 15 residues. V lost 6 bases, J lost 5 bases, and 8 bases stayed unmatched. In DNA form, the CDR3 reads TGTGCCAGCAGGAAGACAGGGGGCGTTGGAGATACGCAGTATTTT. Translation gives CASRKTGGVGDTQYF.

The V gene is TRBV7-3, the J gene TRBJ2-3; 7 nucleotides agree with TRBD1. Trimming took 5 bases from V and 1 from J; bases not matched to a gene: 15. This CDR3 is 18 amino acids long. CDR1 is SGHTA, CDR2 FQGTGA, per germline. The CDR3 DNA sequence: TGTGCCAGCAGCCACGGGCCTCGGACAGGCCCTGGCACAGATACGCAGTATTTT. This codes for CASSHGPRTGPGTDTQYF.